A selection of T cell receptor beta chains follows, all from one sample in a study of radiation and T cells in renal cell carcinoma. Profiled with immunoSEQ multiplex PCR; TCRdb holds only in-frame clones, not every one. The sample yields tens of thousands of clones, approximately 86% seen once. The sequencing used blood, collected from a patient whose treatment included radiotherapy and nephrectomy. These receptors all stem from a woman between 50 and 59 years old with renal cell carcinoma. Each CDR3 is given with its conserved first and last residue.

V: TRBV5-1
CDR3: CASSLGREETQYF

V: TRBV28
CDR3: CASSKDRGNQPQHF

V: TRBV6-5
CDR3: CASRREGAGSPLHF

V: TRBV7-2
CDR3: CASSLRDLRGNNSPLHF

V: TRBV30
CDR3: CAWSVGKTQYF

V: TRBV27
CDR3: CASAGLRGNSGFPGANVLTF

V: TRBV19
CDR3: CASSPPGQLIPYEQYF

V: TRBV28
CDR3: CASTRSGGLSSGNTIYF

V: TRBV6-5
CDR3: CASILGTEAYEQYF

V: TRBV27
CDR3: CASSFGGTVARDTQYF

V: TRBV2
CDR3: CASSVDREVTEAFF

V: TRBV6-1
CDR3: CAAWDTGELFF

V: TRBV30
CDR3: CAWSRGGPLSGANVLTF

V: TRBV7-9
CDR3: CASSPTGGVKEKLFF

V: TRBV20-1
CDR3: CSASSGYEQYF

V: TRBV19
CDR3: CASTEDRDNLNEQYF

V: TRBV25-1
CDR3: CASSETLQSSEQFF

V: TRBV5-4
CDR3: CASRLGGGRSGGELFF

V: TRBV10-2
CDR3: CASSESGGTNEKLFF

V: TRBV6-5
CDR3: CASSYRQNYNEQFF

V: TRBV28
CDR3: CASSLAGTPEPGGYTF

V: TRBV29-1
CDR3: CSGHWGTKLFF

V: TRBV10-1
CDR3: CASSESLAGDWGYTDTQYF

V: TRBV4-3
CDR3: CASSRTGPGLANEKLFF

V: TRBV9
CDR3: CASSANREPVYEQYF

V: TRBV19
CDR3: CASRRVGEKLFF

V: TRBV28
CDR3: CASNLQGGIANYGYTF

V: TRBV5-1
CDR3: CASSPGTVGYTF

V: TRBV5-3
CDR3: CARSLPGTSGRAGVYEQYF

V: TRBV7-2
CDR3: CASSTGLAGGRTDTQYF

V: TRBV7-2
CDR3: CASTMGQGAINTEAFF

V: TRBV11-3
CDR3: CASSTGTGGNNEQFF

V: TRBV5-1
CDR3: CASSLPGAGNTGELFF

V: TRBV7-8
CDR3: CASSLVQGPYEQYF

V: TRBV19
CDR3: CASSQTSVSYEQYF

V: TRBV6-6
CDR3: CASSYSTGGYTF

V: TRBV7-2
CDR3: CASSFFAGGIYEQYF

V: TRBV6-6
CDR3: CASSYSSDEKLFF

V: TRBV5-6
CDR3: CASSPWDRGIEKLFF

V: TRBV6-1
CDR3: CASSEGAGGSVEQYF

V: TRBV2
CDR3: CASSERTGFTGPNQPQHF

V: TRBV11-2
CDR3: CASSLGQWDDRWSGYTF

V: TRBV7-2
CDR3: CASSRGLSNEKLFF

V: TRBV11-1
CDR3: CASSLAPGNEQFF

V: TRBV2
CDR3: CAIWEESDTEAFF

V: TRBV28
CDR3: CASSLGQPTLSTDTQYF

V: TRBV2
CDR3: CASRRQWGSQPQHF

V: TRBV5-5
CDR3: CASNSLRELSGNTIYF

V: TRBV19
CDR3: CASSLQFTGYTF

V: TRBV4-2
CDR3: CASSPYRGQNTEAFF

V: TRBV6-1
CDR3: CASSEGRLLNEQFF

V: TRBV6-6
CDR3: CASSTPGQGYTDTQYF

V: TRBV5-1
CDR3: CASSLGQTWGNTIYF

V: TRBV7-2
CDR3: CASSQGTGSYEQYF

V: TRBV1
CDR3: CTSSQEPSGGGPNEQFF

V: TRBV4-3
CDR3: CASSLTTGDNSPLHF

V: TRBV19
CDR3: CASSMRTSKGEQYF

V: TRBV7-2
CDR3: CASSLPGIDEQYF

V: TRBV7-9
CDR3: CASSVERGEKLFF

V: TRBV6-1
CDR3: CASSEAVLLRDYEAFF